Sequencing of this TCR beta chain was carried out in a study of CD8 T cells in ankylosing spondylitis. TCRdb re-called the 5' RACE reads through MiXCR, storing one row per CDR3 protein. The table lists roughly 700,000 distinct CDR3 sequences, about 20% of them singletons. CDR1 and CDR2 from the germline V gene are MNHEY and SVGAGI. The CDR3 has 13 amino acids. V dropped 6 bases and J dropped 3 bases, with 9 bases sitting between them. Regarding this clonotype: Its target is unknown.

Whole-study findings and limits: Disease-linked clones were CD8+ and relatively rare in peripheral blood. What seemed typical of ankylosing spondylitis blood was a TCR beta motif built from roughly 8 highly homologous variants. Researchers reportedly found disease-linked clones significantly enriched in matched ankylosing spondylitis synovial fluid.

The chain joins TRBV6-5 to TRBJ1-5; D is ambiguous. The sequencing input was blood, either unsorted or a sorted T cell fraction (not recorded which). The receptor comes from a male donor with ankylosing spondylitis. CDR3 residues: CASRYSYNQPQHF. CDR3 bases: TGTGCCAGCAGATACAGCTACAATCAGCCCCAGCATTTT.